The entry that follows covers one TCR beta chain sequence. Its antigen is unknown. The data derive from a study of OX40 agonist ivuxolimab in advanced cancers. Overall study context: Intravenous ivuxolimab was administered to patients every 2 weeks at 0.01 to 10 mg/kg. Participants, 80% to 90% male, averaged roughly 59 years of age, ranging from roughly 23 to 90.

The CDR3 runs to 13 residues. Trimming stripped 3 bases from V and 3 bases from J, with 8 bases between. CDR1 is SGHAT, CDR2 FQNNGV, per germline. General study results and limits: Circulating CD4+ and CD8+ T cells showed clonal expansion by week 6 at 0.1 to 3.0 mg/kg.

Only in-frame clones appear in the TCRdb table, and some are missing; sequencing was by immunoSEQ multiplex PCR. The repertoire holds 45,000 to 50,000 clones, with more than 85% as singletons. The sample here was CD4+ or CD8+ T cells sorted from blood, taken in a trial of the OX40 agonist ivuxolimab. The V and J genes are TRBV11-2 and TRBJ1-1; maybe TRBD1 (6 bases). This receptor was obtained from an adult with an advanced solid tumor such as melanoma, head and neck, liver or kidney cancer. The CDR3 reads CASSFNRDTEAFF. CDR3 DNA: TGTGCCAGCAGCTTCAACAGGGACACTGAAGCTTTCTTT.